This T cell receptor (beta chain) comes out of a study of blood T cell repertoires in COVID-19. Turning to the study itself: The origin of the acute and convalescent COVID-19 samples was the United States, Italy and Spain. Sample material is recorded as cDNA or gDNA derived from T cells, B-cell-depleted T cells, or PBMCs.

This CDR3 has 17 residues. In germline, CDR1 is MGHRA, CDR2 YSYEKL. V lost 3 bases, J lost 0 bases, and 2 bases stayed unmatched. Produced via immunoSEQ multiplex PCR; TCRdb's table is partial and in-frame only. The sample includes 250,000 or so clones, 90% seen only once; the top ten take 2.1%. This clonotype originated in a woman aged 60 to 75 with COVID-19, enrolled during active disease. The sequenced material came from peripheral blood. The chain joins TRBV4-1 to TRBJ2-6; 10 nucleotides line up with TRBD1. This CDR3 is CASSHRTGGSGANVLTF. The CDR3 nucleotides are TGCGCCAGCAGCCACCGGACAGGGGGCTCTGGGGCCAACGTCCTGACTTTC.